A single T cell receptor beta chain is shown here with its context. The antigen remains undetermined. CDR1 SGHDT and CDR2 YYEEEE come from the germline V gene. The CDR3 consists of 15 residues. J gave up 4 bases and V 1 base, and 3 bases lay outside the gene matches. As for time point: recipient sample about 28 days before transplant, after cytoreduction. Blood collection times were about day -28 and days 30, 100, 180 posttransplant. Profiled with immunoSEQ multiplex PCR; TCRdb holds only in-frame clones, not every one. The table includes 20,000 to 30,000 clones, 84% detected once. The sample is drawn from a study of T cell clonotyping in hematopoietic cell transplantation. Overall study context: Recipient samples before transplant were obtained post-cytoreduction.

Findings and limits, study-wide: At the given depth, recipient repertoires were over 95% de novo clonotypes. Pathologically expanded recipient clonotypes increased progressively from day 30 to day 180 as diversity fell.

The TCR was taken from a woman between 55 and 75 years old with acute myeloid leukemia. Some clones in this sample may be carry-over from other donors' samples. Sequenced here: peripheral blood mononuclear cells, sampled before stem cell transplant. The chain recombines TRBV5-6 with TRBJ2-3, with TRBD1 matching over 10 bases. CDR3 nucleotides: TGTGCCAGCAGCTTGTTAGGACAGGGGGCAGATACGCAGTATTTT. It translates to CASSLLGQGADTQYF.